This T cell receptor (beta chain) was found in a study of T cell repertoires in cytomegalovirus infection. Study-level points and caveats: It was HLA-C-restricted CMV-specific TCR beta clonotypes that dominated the response ex vivo.

This clonotype occurred a few times. The antigen remains unidentified. TCRdb independently ran MiXCR on the reads; one entry per CDR3 protein. The sample contains some 390,000 distinct CDR3 sequences, roughly 18% of which appear only once. The sample was PBMCs. This TCR was sampled from a human donor in good health (CMV status not recorded). Some clones in this sample may be carry-over from other donors' samples.

The CDR3 protein is CASSYRGGTGELFF. The CDR3 DNA reads TGTGCCAGCAGTTACAGGGGTGGCACCGGGGAGCTGTTTTTT. This sequence joins TRBV12-3 or TRBV12-4 and TRBJ2-2, with 7 bases matching TRBD1. The junction had 3 bases not matched to a gene; V was cut back by 4 bases and J by 4 bases. This CDR3 contains 14 residues.